The clone carrying this TCR beta chain was seen more than once but under ten times. TCRdb's table, derived via immunoSEQ multiplex PCR, lists solely in-frame clones and lacks some. This sample has 10,000 to 15,000 clones, with approximately 77% found just once. The data were obtained in a study of blood T cell repertoires in COVID-19. The CDR3 is made up of 13 amino acids. The V and J ends lost 0 bases and 6 bases respectively, with 9 bases between them. CDR1 and CDR2 from the germline V gene are LGHNT and FRNRAP. The material sequenced was peripheral blood. This rearrangement joins TRBV12-5 to TRBJ2-7; D uncertain. The clonotype originates from a man aged 60 to 69 with COVID-19, enrolled during active disease. The CDR3: CASGLVRNTEQYF. CDR3 bases: TGTGCTAGTGGTTTGGTGAGGAACACCGAGCAGTACTTC.